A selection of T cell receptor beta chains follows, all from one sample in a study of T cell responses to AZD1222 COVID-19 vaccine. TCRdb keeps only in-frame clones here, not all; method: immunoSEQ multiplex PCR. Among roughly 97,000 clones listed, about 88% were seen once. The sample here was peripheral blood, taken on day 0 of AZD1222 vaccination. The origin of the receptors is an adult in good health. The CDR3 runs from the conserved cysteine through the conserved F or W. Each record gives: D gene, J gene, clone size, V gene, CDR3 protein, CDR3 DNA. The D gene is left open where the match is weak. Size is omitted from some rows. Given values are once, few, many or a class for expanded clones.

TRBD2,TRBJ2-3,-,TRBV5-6,CASSSWTSLPGVSQYF,TGTGCCAGCAGCTCCTGGACTAGCCTCCCGGGAGTATCGCAGTATTTT
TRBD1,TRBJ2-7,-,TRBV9,CASSEGTGSSYEQYF,TGTGCCAGCAGCGAGGGGACAGGGAGCTCCTACGAGCAGTACTTC
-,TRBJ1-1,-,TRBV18,CASSLSDGTTEAFF,TGTGCCAGCTCACTTTCCGACGGGACCACTGAAGCTTTCTTT
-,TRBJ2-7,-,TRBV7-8,CASSTRTGVHEQYF,TGTGCCAGCAGCACCCGGACCGGGGTACACGAGCAGTACTTC
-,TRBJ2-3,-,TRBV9,CASSAFRGGDTQYF,TGTGCCAGCAGTGCTTTTCGGGGCGGTGATACGCAGTATTTT
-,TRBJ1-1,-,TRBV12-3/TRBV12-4,CASGAGVEAFF,TGTGCCAGCGGAGCAGGGGTTGAAGCTTTCTTT
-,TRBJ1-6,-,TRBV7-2,CASSSRQTNNSPLHF,TGTGCCAGCAGTTCGAGACAGACCAATAATTCACCCCTCCACTTT
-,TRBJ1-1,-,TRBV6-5,CASMTAVNTEAFF,TGTGCCAGCATGACGGCAGTGAACACTGAAGCTTTCTTT
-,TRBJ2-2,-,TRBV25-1,CASSARAGGELFF,TGTGCCAGCAGTGCCCGAGCGGGCGGGGAGCTGTTTTTT
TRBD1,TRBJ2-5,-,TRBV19,CASSALGQGEETQYF,TGTGCCAGTAGTGCCCTCGGACAGGGGGAAGAGACCCAGTACTTC
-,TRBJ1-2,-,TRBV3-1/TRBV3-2,CASSPRTSYGYTF,TGTGCCAGCAGCCCACGGACATCCTATGGCTACACCTTC
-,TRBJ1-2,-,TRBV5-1,CASSLDRQSYGYTF,TGCGCCAGCAGCTTGGACAGACAAAGCTATGGCTACACCTTC
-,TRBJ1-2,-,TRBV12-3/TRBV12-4,CASSPRGGYGYTF,TGTGCCAGCAGCCCTCGGGGCGGCTATGGCTACACCTTC
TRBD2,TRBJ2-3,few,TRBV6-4,CASSPLAGSDTQYF,TGTGCCAGCAGTCCGCTAGCGGGGTCAGATACGCAGTATTTT
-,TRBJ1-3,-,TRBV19,CASSPYTGFGNTIYF,TGTGCCAGTAGTCCGTATACAGGGTTTGGAAACACCATATATTTT
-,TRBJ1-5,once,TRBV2,CASRKGSGRGNQPQHF,TGTGCCAGCAGGAAGGGGTCAGGGAGAGGAAATCAGCCCCAGCATTTT
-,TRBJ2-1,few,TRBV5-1,CASSLDASIYNEQFF,TGCGCCAGCAGCTTGGATGCGAGCATCTACAATGAGCAGTTCTTC
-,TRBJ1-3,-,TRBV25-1,CASTPVGVSGNTIYF,TGTGCCAGCACTCCCGTCGGGGTCTCTGGAAACACCATATATTTT
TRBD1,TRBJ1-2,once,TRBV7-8,CASSRRWLGQGEGYTF,TGTGCCAGCAGCAGACGGTGGCTGGGACAGGGTGAGGGCTACACCTTC
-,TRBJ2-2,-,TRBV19,CASSIRARGTGELFF,TGTGCCAGTAGTATTCGGGCCCGTGGGACCGGGGAGCTGTTTTTT
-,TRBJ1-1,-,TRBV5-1,CASSPQGDGRAFF,TGCGCCAGCAGCCCCCAGGGCGATGGTAGGGCTTTCTTT
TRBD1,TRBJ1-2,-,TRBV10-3,CAISEGTGSGYTF,TGTGCCATCAGTGAGGGGACAGGGTCTGGCTACACCTTC
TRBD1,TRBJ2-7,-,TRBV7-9,CASSSSRDSSYEQYF,TGTGCCAGCAGCTCCAGTCGGGACAGTTCCTACGAGCAGTACTTC
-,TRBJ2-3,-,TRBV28,CASRKGPARTTQYF,TGTGCCAGCAGGAAGGGGCCAGCCCGTACTACGCAGTATTTT
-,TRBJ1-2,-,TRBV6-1,CASSDVLGGNYGYTF,TGTGCCAGCAGTGACGTCTTAGGGGGGAACTATGGCTACACCTTC
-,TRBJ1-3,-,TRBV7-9,CASRLQGGSGNTIYF,TGTGCCAGCAGGTTACAAGGAGGCTCTGGAAACACCATATATTTT